This T cell receptor (beta chain) was sequenced for a study of T-cell reconstitution after alpha-beta-depleted transplantation in children. Study-wide results and limits: Among T cells one year after transplant, newly produced cells accounted for most counts and diversity. Surviving recipient cells, namely T cells and thymic progenitors, were the source of high day-60 TCRbeta diversity in some patients. At around two months after transplant, the alpha-beta T cells were reportedly derived from several hundred expanded clones that came from non-depleted graft cells.

Preparation of the TCRbeta library was carried out with unique molecular identifiers. One entry per CDR3 protein, called by TCRdb with MiXCR from the PCR reads. The repertoire holds about 300,000 distinct CDR3 sequences, with roughly 7.8% as singletons. This clonotype was detected ten times or more. Its antigen remains unknown. The germline V and J ends were trimmed by 6 bases and 0 bases, with 12 bases remaining between them. Germline-derived CDR1 and CDR2 are DFQATT and SNEGSKA (reference sequence). The CDR3 runs 13 residues. This receptor was obtained from a female patient between 2 and 15 years old who had a stem cell transplant for Fanconi anemia, so the T cells may come from the graft donor. This specimen was peripheral blood, taken 360 days after TCRalphabeta/CD19-depleted stem cell transplant. The chain recombines TRBV20-1 with TRBJ2-7, with a possible D match to TRBD1 (6 bases). This CDR3 is CSAPGHSSYEQYF. The CDR3 DNA reads as TGCAGTGCCCCGGGACACAGCTCCTACGAGCAGTACTTC.